The 14 T cell receptor beta chains given below trace back to one sample, sequenced in a study of early T cells in non-severe SARS-CoV-2 infection. TCRdb analysed the 5' RACE reads with MiXCR anew, one entry per CDR3 protein. The sample shows 25,000 to 35,000 distinct CDR3 sequences, under 6% of them seen only once. Material: whole blood. Every receptor here comes from an adult who was a healthcare worker with PCR-confirmed SARS-CoV-2 infection or an uninfected control (not recorded which).

This clonotype was seen only a few times. V usage is TRBV12-5 and J usage is TRBJ1-5; D remains unclear. Germline CDR1 is LGHNT and CDR2 is FRNRAP. Trimming stripped 7 bases from V and 4 bases from J, with 11 bases between. This CDR3 has 13 residues. CDR3 nucleotides: TGTGCTAGTGTTTTCGCTATTAATCAGCCCCAGCATTTT. Translated: CASVFAINQPQHF.

This clonotype occurred many times. The CDR3 nucleotides read TGCAGCGCTACCGCGCCGGGGAGGTACTCCTACGAGCAGTACTTC. Translation: CSATAPGRYSYEQYF. The rearrangement joins TRBV29-1 to TRBJ2-7, with D possibly being TRBD2 (6 bases). Germline V gene data show CDR1 as SQVTM and CDR2 as ANQGSEA. With 7 bases removed from V and 0 bases from J, the gap between germline ends came to 19 bases. The CDR3 length is 15 residues.

This clonotype is labeled medium-sized (0.01 to 0.1%). V usage is TRBV29-1 and J usage is TRBJ1-1; maybe TRBD1 (5 bases). This CDR3 region has 13 residues. With 5 bases removed from V and 3 bases from J, the gap between germline ends came to 13 bases. Germline CDR1 SQVTM, CDR2 ANQGSEA. CDR3 sequence: CSVRQGSHTEAFF. The CDR3 DNA is TGCAGCGTTCGTCAGGGAAGTCACACTGAAGCTTTCTTT.

This clonotype was detected many times. The chain employs TRBV4-2 and TRBJ2-2; 10 bases are a match to TRBD2. J lost 6 bases, V lost 3 bases, and 4 bases had no gene match. This CDR3 spans 15 amino acids. Germline CDR1 is LGHNA and CDR2 is YNFKEQ. DNA for the CDR3: TGTGCCAGCAGCCAGACCGGGACTAGCGCCGGGGAGCTGTTTTTT. Its translation is CASSQTGTSAGELFF.

This clonotype was observed a handful of times. This sequence joins TRBV20-1 and TRBJ2-1; 10 bases are a match to TRBD1. The V and J ends lost 5 bases and 8 bases, in that order; junction bases with no gene match: 15. This CDR3 has 16 residues. Looked up from germline, CDR1 is DFQATT and CDR2 is SNEGSKA (reference sequence). The CDR3 loop is CSAPDPDRGNWDEQFF. The DNA for the CDR3 is TGCAGTGCTCCTGATCCGGACAGGGGGAATTGGGATGAGCAGTTCTTC.

Many counts were recorded for this clonotype. The genes are TRBV7-9 and TRBJ2-1, with 7 bases identical to TRBD2. There are 12 residues in the CDR3. Per germline, CDR1 SEHNR and CDR2 FQNEAQ (reference sequence). Losses at the gene ends were 3 bases for V and 15 bases for J; bases not matched to a gene: 8. CDR3 bases: TGTGCCAGCAGCTTGGGACCCTCGGGGGGGTTCTTC. It specifies CASSLGPSGGFF. Full variable domain (rest looked up from reference TRBV7-9 and TRBJ2-1): DTGVSQNPRHKITKRGQNVTFRCDPISEHNRLYWYRQTLGQGPEFLTYFQNEAQLEKSRLLSDRFSAERPKGSFSTLEIQRTEQGDSAMYLCASSLGPSGGFFGPGTRLTVL.

This clonotype was picked up many times. This sequence joins TRBV20-1 and TRBJ1-1, with 7 bases matching TRBD1. Germline CDR1 DFQATT, CDR2 SNEGSKA (reference sequence). This CDR3 has 13 amino acids. With V trimmed by 5 bases and J by 1 base, 4 bases remained unmatched. The CDR3 DNA is TGCAGTGCTCGACAGGGTTGGAACACTGAAGCTTTCTTT. This sequence encodes CSARQGWNTEAFF.

This clonotype was seen ten or more times. The gene calls are TRBV9 and TRBJ1-2; 7 bases are shared with TRBD1. Looked up from germline, CDR1 is SGDLS and CDR2 is YYNGEE. This CDR3 has 15 amino acids. V gave up 4 bases and J gave up 6 bases; unmatched junction bases: 12. The CDR3 nucleotides read TGTGCCAGCAGCCTAAGATCCGGGACAGCCCATGGCTACACCTTC. Encoded protein: CASSLRSGTAHGYTF.

This chain joins TRBV29-1 and TRBJ1-1; TRBD1 might be the D (6 bases). This CDR3 is built from 12 residues. V was pared by 5 bases and J by 6 bases, with 13 bases between. Germline assignment: CDR1 SQVTM and CDR2 ANQGSEA. Written as DNA, the CDR3 is TGCAGCGTTCTTGGGGGCGCGGCTGAAGCTTTCTTT. It translates to CSVLGGAAEAFF.

The table lists this clonotype with many counts. This sequence joins TRBV4-3 and TRBJ2-6; the D is unclear. This CDR3 spans 14 amino acids. The germline V and J ends were trimmed by 3 bases and 4 bases, with 7 bases remaining between them. CDR1 and CDR2 from the germline V gene are LGHNA and YSLEER. CDR3 in DNA: TGCGCCAGCAGCCACGTGACCGGGGCCAACGTCCTGACTTTC. Its protein is CASSHVTGANVLTF.

This clonotype appeared many times. The chain has TRBV28 and TRBJ1-4; TRBD1 matches at 8 bases. The length of the CDR3 is 14 residues. Trimming at V came to 3 bases and at J to 7 bases, leaving 4 bases not matched to a gene. CDR1 and CDR2 (germline): MDHEN, SYDVKM. CDR3 nucleotide sequence: TGTGCCAGCAGTTTCAGGGGGCGCTTTGAAAAACTGTTTTTT. Its protein is CASSFRGRFEKLFF.

The table lists this clonotype with many counts. The chain couples TRBV5-1 to TRBJ2-1; D is perhaps TRBD2 (6 bases). CDR1 SGHRS and CDR2 YFSETQ come from the germline V gene. The CDR3 has 14 residues. Trimming cost V 5 bases and J 2 bases, with 11 bases left between them. The DNA of the CDR3 is TGCGCCAGCAGTAGCGGAGCCCCCTACAATGAGCAGTTCTTC. This translates into CASSSGAPYNEQFF. Based on the CDR3 plus reference TRBV5-1 and TRBJ2-1, the full variable domain is KAGVTQTPRYLIKTRGQQVTLSCSPISGHRSVSWYQQTPGQGLQFLFEYFSETQRNKGNFPGRFSGRQFSNSRSEMNVSTLELGDSALYLCASSSGAPYNEQFFGPGTRLTVL.

This clonotype came up many times. The CDR3 sequence: CASSLGGTGALSTEAFF. Written as DNA, the CDR3 is TGTGCCAGCAGTTTAGGCGGGACAGGGGCATTGAGCACTGAAGCTTTCTTT. V gene TRBV28 combines with J gene TRBJ1-1; 10 bases are shared with TRBD1. V shed 2 bases, J shed 4 bases, and the junction held 10 bases outside the gene matches. Germline V gene lookup returns CDR1 MDHEN and CDR2 SYDVKM. The CDR3 is 17 residues long.

This clonotype was counted only a few times. The chain is built from TRBV6-5 and TRBJ2-1, with 10 nucleotides matching TRBD2. This CDR3 has 13 amino acids. Trimming at V came to 9 bases and at J to 10 bases, leaving 9 bases not matched to a gene. Germline V gives CDR1 MNHEY, CDR2 SVGAGI. CDR3 in amino acids: CASVSSGSREQFF. DNA for the CDR3: TGTGCCAGTGTATCTAGCGGGAGCCGGGAGCAGTTCTTC.